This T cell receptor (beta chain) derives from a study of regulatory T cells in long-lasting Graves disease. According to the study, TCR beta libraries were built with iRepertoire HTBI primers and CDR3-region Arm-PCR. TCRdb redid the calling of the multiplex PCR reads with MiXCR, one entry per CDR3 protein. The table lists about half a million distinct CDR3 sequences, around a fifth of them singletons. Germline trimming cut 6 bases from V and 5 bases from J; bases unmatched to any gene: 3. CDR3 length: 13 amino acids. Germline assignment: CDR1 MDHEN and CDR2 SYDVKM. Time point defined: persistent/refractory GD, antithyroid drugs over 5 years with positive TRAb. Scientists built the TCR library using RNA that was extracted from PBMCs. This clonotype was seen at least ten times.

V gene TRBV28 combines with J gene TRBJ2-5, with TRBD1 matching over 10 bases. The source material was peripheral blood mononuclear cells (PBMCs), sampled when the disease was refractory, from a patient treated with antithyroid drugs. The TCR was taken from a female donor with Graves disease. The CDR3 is CASRGTGEETQYF. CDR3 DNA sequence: TGTGCCAGCAGGGGGACAGGGGAGGAGACCCAGTACTTC.